The next 29 T cell receptor beta chains were all read from a single sample in a study of brain T cells in children with intractable seizures (dated by TCRdb to the early 2020s). Library method: the immunoSEQ multiplex PCR assay. TCRdb took over this immuneACCESS table, retaining in-frame rearrangements with V and J assigned. Such tables are incomplete; in checked studies, under half of the missing clones stem from an unresolved V gene, and the remainder is unexplained. The sample yields roughly 64,000 clones; roughly 95% were counted once. Together, the top ten hold approximately 0.38% of the sample. The label giving this sample's time point can be read as: resected brain tissue, or blood drawn just prior to surgery. The specimen was peripheral blood, collected at surgery. The receptors were sampled from a boy under two years old with focal cortical dysplasia and intractable seizures.

The DNA of the CDR3 is TGCGCCAGCAGGTTGATGCAGGGGAAAACCGGGGAGCTGTTTTTT. The encoded protein is CASRLMQGKTGELFF. This chain links TRBV5-1 with TRBJ2-2; D may be TRBD1 (6 bases). CDR3 length: 15 amino acids. Germline assignment: CDR1 SGHRS and CDR2 YFSETQ. With 5 bases removed from V and 5 bases from J, the gap between germline ends came to 16 bases.

This clone was counted between two and nine times. The rearrangement joins TRBV4-2 to TRBJ2-5; a possible D gene is TRBD2 (6 bases). V lost 2 bases and J lost 5, with 15 bases in between. The V gene's germline CDR1 is LGHNA and CDR2 YNFKEQ. The CDR3 is 15 amino acids. CDR3 in amino acids: CASSQTRGQGETQYF. The CDR3 DNA follows: TGTGCCAGCAGCCAAACGCGGGGCCAAGGGGAGACCCAGTACTTC.

The rearrangement joins TRBV19 to TRBJ2-1; the match to TRBD2 covers 8 bases. Unmatched junction bases numbered 2, after V lost 3 bases and J lost 1 base. This CDR3 is 15 amino acids long. Germline values: CDR1 LNHDA, CDR2 SQIVND (reference sequence). The CDR3 sequence is CASSIGGRSYNEQFF. DNA of the CDR3: TGTGCCAGTAGTATCGGCGGGAGGTCCTACAATGAGCAGTTCTTC.

The rearrangement uses TRBV5-4 and TRBJ2-5; D call uncertain. This CDR3 has 13 amino acids. V was shortened by 4 bases and J by 5 bases, with 12 bases between the two germline ends. The germline V gene encodes CDR1 SGHNT and CDR2 YYREEE (reference sequence). For the CDR3, the DNA is TGTGCCAGCAGCCCCGCGCTGGGGGAGACCCAGTACTTC. Translating it yields CASSPALGETQYF.

J is TRBJ2-3 and V is TRBV3-1 (or the pseudogene TRBV3-2); 8 bases are a match to TRBD2. Per the germline V gene, CDR1 is LGHDT and CDR2 is YNNKEL (reference sequence). This CDR3 spans 14 amino acids. J lost 10 bases, V lost 5 bases, and 11 bases had no gene match. The CDR3 here is CASSSTSEGGSQYF. CDR3 in DNA: TGTGCCAGCAGCTCGACTAGCGAGGGTGGATCGCAGTATTTT.

This clone was seen once. The chain recombines TRBV5-4 with TRBJ1-1; D possibly corresponds to TRBD1 (6 bases). The CDR3 spans 15 residues. Germline V gene data show CDR1 as SGHNT and CDR2 as YYREEE (reference sequence). Trimming pared 0 bases from V and 12 bases from J, leaving 21 bases between. CDR3 amino acids: CASSLEGGRHFLTFF. DNA of the CDR3: TGTGCCAGCAGCTTGGAGGGGGGGCGGCACTTTTTGACTTTCTTT.

This clone appeared once. CDR3 loop: CASSEAITYEQYF. The CDR3 DNA is TGTGCCAGCAGTGAAGCCATTACCTACGAGCAGTACTTC. The V gene is TRBV6-1, the J gene TRBJ2-7; unclear D gene. V was shortened by 0 bases and J by 2 bases, with 5 bases between the two germline ends. Germline V lookup: CDR1 MNHNS, CDR2 SASEGT. The CDR3 totals 13 residues.

The CDR3 region has the DNA TGCGCCAGCAGCCTTGTATCAGGGCCCGGCTACGAGCAGTACTTC. This codes for CASSLVSGPGYEQYF. This chain joins TRBV4-1 and TRBJ2-7, with D perhaps matching TRBD1 (5 bases). The CDR3 runs to 15 residues. Trimming removed 4 bases from V and 3 bases from J, with 16 bases in between. Germline-derived CDR1 and CDR2 are MGHRA and YSYEKL.

The chain joins TRBV12-5 to TRBJ1-6, with D tentatively TRBD1 (5 bases). The CDR3 totals 15 residues. The germline V and J ends were trimmed by 5 bases and 15 bases, with 23 bases remaining between them. CDR1 LGHNT and CDR2 FRNRAP come from the germline V gene. The chain's CDR3 is CASGLTGTGAGVLHF. CDR3 bases: TGTGCTAGTGGTCTCACCGGGACCGGAGCCGGAGTCCTCCACTTT.

This clone was counted a single time. CDR3 in amino acids: CASSIDMAIQYF. CDR3 sequence (DNA): TGTGCCAGCAGCATTGATATGGCTATTCAGTACTTC. The chain joins TRBV2 to TRBJ2-4; D gene unclear. From germline, CDR1 is SNHLY and CDR2 FYNNEI. This CDR3 spans 12 amino acids. V lost 6 bases and J lost 10, with 13 bases in between.

The chain has TRBV5-5 and TRBJ1-2; D remains ambiguous. CDR3 length: 12 residues. The germline V gene encodes CDR1 SGHKS and CDR2 YYEKEE (reference sequence). V lost 2 bases to trimming and J lost 2 bases, with 4 bases between them. The CDR3 is CASSLGNYGYTF. The CDR3 region has the DNA TGTGCCAGCAGCTTAGGGAACTATGGCTACACCTTC.

The rearrangement uses TRBV2 and TRBJ2-1, with 12 bases lining up with TRBD2. The V segment lost 8 bases and the J segment 7 bases; nucleotides outside the gene matches: 12. This CDR3 is built from 16 residues. Germline V gives CDR1 SNHLY, CDR2 FYNNEI. The CDR3 spells CASPASGGAAENEQFF. The CDR3 DNA is TGTGCCAGCCCCGCTAGCGGGGGGGCCGCGGAGAATGAGCAGTTCTTC.

The genes are TRBV5-1 and TRBJ1-2; no clear D. CDR3 length: 12 amino acids. V was shortened by 1 base and J by 4 bases, with 5 bases between the two germline ends. In germline, CDR1 is SGHRS, CDR2 YFSETQ. CDR3 sequence: CASSLSGYGYTF. The CDR3 DNA reads as TGCGCCAGCAGCTTGTCGGGCTATGGCTACACCTTC.

This chain uses TRBV19 with TRBJ1-2; D ambiguous. V dropped 6 bases and J dropped 2 bases, with 10 bases sitting between them. Germline V CDR1 and CDR2: LNHDA, SQIVND (reference sequence). The CDR3 extends over 13 amino acids. CDR3 sequence (DNA): TGTGCCAGTAGGAGCGAAGGGAACTATGGCTACACCTTC. This sequence encodes CASRSEGNYGYTF.

The gene calls are TRBV9 and TRBJ2-7; tentatively, D is TRBD2 (5 bases). Germline CDR1 SGDLS, CDR2 YYNGEE. CDR3 length: 13 residues. V was clipped by 3 bases and J by 2 bases, with 9 bases between them. This CDR3 reads CASSETGTYEQYF. CDR3 in DNA: TGTGCCAGCAGCGAGACGGGGACCTACGAGCAGTACTTC.

This chain's CDR3 is CASQWDRGAGELFF. DNA of the CDR3: TGTGCCAGTCAGTGGGACAGGGGGGCCGGGGAGCTGTTTTTT. The V gene is TRBV19, the J gene TRBJ2-2; 11 positions match TRBD1. Germline V gives CDR1 LNHDA, CDR2 SQIVND (reference sequence). CDR3 length: 14 amino acids. J lost 6 bases, V lost 8 bases, and 5 bases had no gene match.

The chain combines TRBV28 with TRBJ2-7, with 8 bases identical to TRBD1. CDR3 length: 17 residues. CDR1 and CDR2 from the germline V gene are MDHEN and SYDVKM. The trim removed 5 bases at V and 1 base at J, leaving 13 bases unmatched. The CDR3 DNA reads as TGTGCCAGCAGTCTACCTCTAAGACAGGGGTGGTCCTACGAGCAGTACTTC. Translated: CASSLPLRQGWSYEQYF.

The genes are TRBV4-1 and TRBJ2-2, with TRBD2 identical over 11 bases. V shed 0 bases and J 5 bases; nucleotides not matched to a gene: 5. Germline V gene data show CDR1 as MGHRA and CDR2 as YSYEKL. This CDR3 is 17 amino acids long. The CDR3 nucleotides are TGCGCCAGCAGCCAAGAACTAGCGGGAGTACGAACCGGGGAGCTGTTTTTT. It translates to CASSQELAGVRTGELFF.

The chain is built from TRBV28 and TRBJ1-6, with 9 bases fitting TRBD1. V shed 3 bases, J shed 7 bases, and the junction held 4 bases outside the gene matches. This CDR3 has 15 residues. Per germline, CDR1 MDHEN and CDR2 SYDVKM. CDR3 sequence (DNA): TGTGCCAGCAGTTTCACAGGGGGCGGAAATTCACCCCTCCACTTT. Amino acid sequence: CASSFTGGGNSPLHF. Filled out from reference TRBV28 and TRBJ1-6, the complete variable domain reads DVKVTQSSRYLVKRTGEKVFLECVQDMDHENMFWYRQDPGLGLRLIYFSYDVKMKEKGDIPEGYSVSREKKERFSLILESASTNQTSMYLCASSFTGGGNSPLHFGNGTRLTVT.

The J gene is TRBJ2-7, the V gene TRBV2; the D is unclear. The V gene lost 7 bases and the J gene lost 3 bases, with 13 bases spanning the gap. There are 13 residues in the CDR3. Germline lookup yields CDR1 SNHLY and CDR2 FYNNEI. CDR3: CASTPGLIYEQYF. The CDR3 nucleotides are TGTGCCAGCACACCTGGGCTAATCTACGAGCAGTACTTC.

The chain uses TRBV5-4 and TRBJ2-7; TRBD1 matches at 11 bases. The length of the CDR3 is 15 residues. Trimming removed 0 bases from V and 2 bases from J; junction bases left unmatched: 1. The V gene's germline CDR1 is SGHNT and CDR2 YYREEE (reference sequence). CDR3 DNA sequence: TGTGCCAGCAGCTTGGCGGGACAGGGGGCCTACGAGCAGTACTTC. Translated: CASSLAGQGAYEQYF.

The gene calls are TRBV11-2 and TRBJ2-3; D possibly corresponds to TRBD2 (6 bases). The V gene lost 5 bases and the J gene lost 2 bases, with 11 bases spanning the gap. The CDR3 totals 14 residues. The germline V gene encodes CDR1 SGHAT and CDR2 FQNNGV. In nucleotides, the CDR3 is TGTGCCAGCAGCGGTCGGGGGACCACAGATACGCAGTATTTT. Translating it yields CASSGRGTTDTQYF.

The chain couples TRBV24-1 to TRBJ1-5, with unresolved D. Trimming stripped 4 bases from V and 2 bases from J, with 5 bases between. Germline V lookup: CDR1 KGHDR, CDR2 SFDVKD. The CDR3 is made up of 13 amino acids. The CDR3 spells CATSESGNQPQHF. DNA of the CDR3: TGTGCCACCAGTGAATCGGGCAATCAGCCCCAGCATTTT.

This rearrangement joins TRBV19 to TRBJ1-2; 9 nucleotides agree with TRBD1. The V segment lost 6 bases and the J segment 6 bases; nucleotides outside the gene matches: 5. CDR3 length: 13 residues. Looked up from germline, CDR1 is LNHDA and CDR2 is SQIVND (reference sequence). The CDR3 DNA is TGTGCCAGTAGAACCCGGGACAGGGATGGCTACACCTTC. It translates to CASRTRDRDGYTF.

The chain joins TRBV3-1 (or the pseudogene TRBV3-2) to TRBJ2-7; a weak D match, TRBD1 (5 bases). Trimming took off 6 bases at V and 0 bases at J, with 12 bases between the two ends. The CDR3 is made up of 14 amino acids. Germline CDR1 reads LGHDT; CDR2 reads YNNKEL (reference sequence). For the CDR3, the DNA is TGTGCCAGCAGTCAGGGTCGGAGCTCCTACGAGCAGTACTTC. It codes for CASSQGRSSYEQYF.

This chain connects TRBV10-3 to TRBJ2-1; 7 bases line up with TRBD2. V was pared by 0 bases and J by 0 bases, with 5 bases of the junction left unmatched. CDR3 length equals 17 residues. From germline, CDR1 is ENHRY and CDR2 SYGVKD. CDR3 in amino acids: CAISESTGGSSYNEQFF. Written as DNA, the CDR3 is TGTGCCATCAGTGAGTCGACGGGGGGAAGCTCCTACAATGAGCAGTTCTTC.

J is TRBJ1-1 and V is TRBV2, with TRBD1 matching over 8 bases. The V and J ends lost 6 bases and 3 bases, in that order; junction bases with no gene match: 15. The CDR3 loop spans 17 amino acids. CDR1 SNHLY and CDR2 FYNNEI come from the germline V gene. DNA for the CDR3: TGTGCCAGCAGACCACCCCTGGACAGGGTGCAGGACACTGAAGCTTTCTTT. Encoded protein: CASRPPLDRVQDTEAFF.

The J gene is TRBJ1-2, the V gene TRBV7-9; no clear D gene. Trimming stripped 2 bases from V and 2 bases from J, with 12 bases between. The CDR3 contains 15 residues. CDR1 is SEHNR, CDR2 FQNEAQ, per germline (reference sequence). CDR3 in amino acids: CASSLTTTANYGYTF. The CDR3 region has the DNA TGTGCCAGCAGCTTAACAACAACAGCGAACTATGGCTACACCTTC.

The rearrangement uses TRBV4-3 and TRBJ2-7; D perhaps matches TRBD2 (6 bases). Germline loops: CDR1 LGHNA, CDR2 YSLEER. V was clipped by 1 base and J by 3 bases, with 16 bases between them. The CDR3 sequence is 16 residues long. This CDR3 reads CASSQGISGTFYEQYF. The DNA for the CDR3 is TGCGCCAGCAGCCAAGGGATTAGCGGAACCTTCTACGAGCAGTACTTC.